These 11 T cell receptor beta chains were all obtained from the same sample, sequenced in a study of blood T cell repertoires in COVID-19. Some clones are missing from TCRdb's copy, which holds only in-frame ones; the method was immunoSEQ multiplex PCR. The data show 60,000 to 70,000 clones, with around 88% seen just once and roughly 20% held by the top ten. Input material: peripheral blood. The receptors come from an elderly woman with active COVID-19.

The chain recombines TRBV4-3 with TRBJ2-5, with 8 bases matching TRBD2. Germline V gives CDR1 LGHNA, CDR2 YSLEER. This CDR3 comprises 16 residues. The V gene end was trimmed by 0 bases and the J gene end by 5 bases; junction bases not matched to a gene: 8. Here the CDR3 reads CASSQEGRGGHETQYF. The CDR3 DNA is TGCGCCAGCAGCCAAGAGGGCCGGGGGGGCCACGAGACCCAGTACTTC.

The chain links TRBV7-9 to TRBJ1-1; D call uncertain. CDR3 length: 15 amino acids. The germline V gene encodes CDR1 SEHNR and CDR2 FQNEAQ (reference sequence). Trimming removed 5 bases at V and 1 base at J, with 14 bases between. DNA for the CDR3: TGTGCCAGCAGCCCTACAGCCCGGGGGAACACTGAAGCTTTCTTT. Translating it yields CASSPTARGNTEAFF.

This sequence joins TRBV7-6 and TRBJ1-5, with 7 nucleotides matching TRBD1. V was clipped by 5 bases and J by 7 bases; unmatched bases: 11. The CDR3 has 15 residues. Germline V CDR1 and CDR2: SGHVS, FNYEAQ. CDR3: CASSPLGGLAQPQHF. The CDR3 region has the DNA TGTGCCAGCAGCCCCTTAGGGGGCCTGGCCCAGCCCCAGCATTTT.

This clone was observed once. The V call is TRBV7-8, the J call TRBJ2-3, with 14 bases identical to TRBD2. The CDR3 length is 17 residues. Germline CDR1 is SGHVS and CDR2 is FQNEAQ. The V gene end was trimmed by 4 bases and the J gene end by 5 bases; junction bases not matched to a gene: 8. The chain's CDR3 is CASSSTSGGAGVDTQYF. CDR3 in DNA: TGTGCCAGCAGCTCGACTAGCGGGGGGGCCGGGGTAGATACGCAGTATTTT.

The J gene is TRBJ1-5, the V gene TRBV6-2 or TRBV6-3; 8 bases match TRBD1. Per germline, CDR1 MNHEY and CDR2 SVGEGT. The CDR3 has 17 amino acids. The V segment lost 4 bases and the J segment 1 base; nucleotides outside the gene matches: 9. The CDR3 DNA follows: TGTGCCAGCAGTTTCTCTGACAGGGGTGGAAGCAATCAGCCCCAGCATTTT. As protein: CASSFSDRGGSNQPQHF.

The V call is TRBV2, the J call TRBJ1-1; D may be TRBD1 (6 bases). CDR1 SNHLY and CDR2 FYNNEI come from the germline V gene. V was trimmed by 8 bases and J by 11 bases, leaving 30 bases between them. This CDR3 is built from 16 residues. The CDR3 DNA reads TGTGCCAGCCGAAAACTCCGGGTTTCCCCGGGACAAGTGGCTTTCTTT. The encoded protein is CASRKLRVSPGQVAFF.

V and J are TRBV24-1 and TRBJ2-3; tentatively, D is TRBD2 (6 bases). The CDR3 has 15 amino acids. The V and J ends lost 3 bases and 0 bases respectively, with 9 bases between them. CDR1 is KGHDR, CDR2 SFDVKD, per germline. The CDR3 here is CATSDPTRSTDTQYF. The CDR3 DNA reads as TGTGCCACCAGTGATCCGACTAGAAGCACAGATACGCAGTATTTT.

This chain uses TRBV5-6 with TRBJ2-7; D call uncertain. This CDR3 is 13 amino acids long. Germline CDR1 reads SGHDT; CDR2 reads YYEEEE. V was pared by 0 bases and J by 3 bases, with 7 bases between. CDR3 nucleotide sequence: TGTGCCAGCAGCTTGGGCACCTACTACGAGCAGTACTTC. Its translation is CASSLGTYYEQYF. Complete variable domain (other parts from reference TRBV5-6 and TRBJ2-7): DAGVTQSPTHLIKTRGQQVTLRCSPKSGHDTVSWYQQALGQGPQFIFQYYEEEERQRGNFPDRFSGHQFPNYSSELNVNALLLGDSALYLCASSLGTYYEQYFGPGTRLTVT.

The chain combines TRBV10-2 with TRBJ2-6, with D perhaps matching TRBD2 (5 bases). Per germline, CDR1 WSHSY and CDR2 SAAADI. Trimming stripped 3 bases from V and 2 bases from J, with 11 bases between. This CDR3 region has 16 residues. As DNA, the CDR3 is TGCGCCAGCAGTGATTACGGAGGCCCTGGGGCCAACGTCCTGACTTTC. As protein: CASSDYGGPGANVLTF.

The chain joins TRBV9 to TRBJ2-5, with 12 positions matching TRBD2. J lost 5 bases, V lost 2 bases, and 4 bases had no gene match. The CDR3 consists of 15 residues. The V gene's germline CDR1 is SGDLS and CDR2 YYNGEE. This chain's CDR3 is CASSVGLAGRETQYF. DNA of the CDR3: TGTGCCAGCAGCGTCGGACTAGCGGGGCGGGAGACCCAGTACTTC.

The chain's CDR3 is CASSDRGGLSYEQYF. The CDR3 DNA is TGTGCCAGCAGTGATAGGGGGGGACTCTCCTACGAGCAGTACTTC. The chain recombines TRBV2 with TRBJ2-7, with TRBD2 as a possible D gene (7 bases). Germline CDR1 and CDR2: SNHLY and FYNNEI. Deletions cut 3 bases from V and 0 bases from J, with 12 bases between. This CDR3 has 15 amino acids.